These 13 T cell receptor beta chains originate from one sample sequenced in a study of OX40 agonist ivuxolimab in advanced cancers. Measured with immunoSEQ multiplex PCR; TCRdb has only the in-frame clones, and not every one. This sample has 55,000 to 85,000 clones, with 70% to 90% found just once. The specimen was CD4+ or CD8+ T cells sorted from blood, collected in a trial of the OX40 agonist ivuxolimab. These receptors all stem from an adult with an advanced solid tumor such as melanoma, head and neck, liver or kidney cancer.

J is TRBJ2-7 and V is TRBV7-9; 9 positions match TRBD1. V lost 0 bases and J lost 6; bases outside the gene matches: 3. The CDR3 covers 14 residues. Germline V gene sequence: CDR1 SEHNR, CDR2 FQNEAQ (reference sequence). The CDR3: CASSLAGTGFEQYF. The DNA of the CDR3 is TGTGCCAGCAGCTTAGCCGGGACAGGGTTCGAGCAGTACTTC.

The sample holds one count of this clone. The J gene is TRBJ1-3, the V gene TRBV7-9; D remains ambiguous. This CDR3 comprises 15 residues. Germline V gene data show CDR1 as SEHNR and CDR2 as FQNEAQ (reference sequence). Trimming stripped 1 base from V and 2 bases from J, with 9 bases between. CDR3 amino acids: CASSLGVAAGNTIYF. CDR3 coding DNA: TGTGCCAGCAGCTTAGGAGTGGCGGCTGGAAACACCATATATTTT.

CDR3 loop: CASSLTNTGELFF. The DNA for the CDR3 is TGCGCCAGCAGCTTGACGAACACCGGGGAGCTGTTTTTT. V and J are TRBV5-1 and TRBJ2-2, with D hard to call. The CDR3 runs to 13 residues. Trimming took off 1 base at V and 0 bases at J, with 1 base between the two ends. Germline V gene data show CDR1 as SGHRS and CDR2 as YFSETQ.

The gene calls are TRBV9 and TRBJ1-1; D remains unclear. V lost 4 bases and J 1 base, leaving 17 bases between the germline ends. This CDR3 contains 16 residues. CDR1 and CDR2 from the germline V gene are SGDLS and YYNGEE. CDR3 in DNA: TGTGCCAGCAGCCCACTTGTGTCCCTTGCGAACACTGAAGCTTTCTTT. It specifies CASSPLVSLANTEAFF.

J is TRBJ1-6 and V is TRBV2; D possibly corresponds to TRBD1 (5 bases). Germline V gene data show CDR1 as SNHLY and CDR2 as FYNNEI. The CDR3 has 15 amino acids. V dropped 0 bases and J dropped 10 bases, with 13 bases sitting between them. The DNA of the CDR3 is TGTGCCAGCAGTGAAGCGCGTCAGGGTCGATCACCCCTCCACTTT. Its translation is CASSEARQGRSPLHF.

The V and J genes are TRBV5-6 and TRBJ2-5; D is possibly TRBD1 or TRBD2 (5 bases each). Germline CDR1 and CDR2: SGHDT and YYEEEE. With 4 bases removed from V and 4 bases from J, the gap between germline ends came to 20 bases. The CDR3 length is 16 residues. CDR3 bases: TGTGCCAGCAGCCCTAAGTTAGGGACCGGGGTAGAGACCCAGTACTTC. This codes for CASSPKLGTGVETQYF.

The rearrangement joins TRBV18 to TRBJ2-6; TRBD1 matches 8 bases. CDR3 length: 16 amino acids. CDR1 is KGHSH, CDR2 LQKENI, per germline. With 5 bases clipped from V and 1 base from J, the junction kept 4 bases outside the gene matches. In DNA, the CDR3 is TGTGCCAGCTCAGTCTACAGGGGGTCTGGGGCCAACGTCCTGACTTTC. It codes for CASSVYRGSGANVLTF.

This clone is a singleton in its sample. This chain uses TRBV6-6 with TRBJ1-6; D unresolved. CDR1 is MNHNY and CDR2 is SVGAGI in the germline V gene (reference sequence). Between the trimmed V and J ends, which lost 6 bases and 10 bases, there was a span of 16 bases. The CDR3 is 14 residues long. This chain's CDR3 is CASSAAEGDSPLHF. In DNA form, the CDR3 reads TGTGCCAGCAGCGCGGCCGAGGGAGACTCACCCCTCCACTTT.

This clone was counted a single time. The CDR3 sequence: CASNDLDPYTQYF. DNA for the CDR3: TGCGCCAGCAACGACCTAGACCCATATACGCAGTATTTT. The chain carries TRBV5-1 and TRBJ2-3; D is uncertain. This CDR3 is 13 amino acids long. Trimming removed 6 bases at V and 7 bases at J, with 15 bases between. The germline CDR1 and CDR2 sequences are SGHRS and YFSETQ.

The chain couples TRBV28 to TRBJ1-2; no reliable D call. Germline CDR1 MDHEN, CDR2 SYDVKM. V dropped 4 bases and J dropped 4 bases, with 13 bases sitting between them. The CDR3 contains 14 residues. For the CDR3, the DNA is TGTGCCAGCAGTTCACTTGACGTACCCTATGGCTACACCTTC. Amino acids: CASSSLDVPYGYTF.

The chain employs TRBV5-8 and TRBJ2-1, with TRBD2 identical over 8 bases. J was trimmed by 7 bases and V by 6 bases; bases with no gene match: 15. The CDR3 sequence is 16 residues long. Germline lookup yields CDR1 SGHTS and CDR2 YDEGEE. The CDR3 reads CASIPGLSGACNEQFF. The CDR3 DNA follows: TGTGCCAGCATCCCGGGGCTTAGCGGGGCTTGTAATGAGCAGTTCTTC.

The chain has TRBV7-9 and TRBJ2-2; no firm D call. Germline loops: CDR1 SEHNR, CDR2 FQNEAQ (reference sequence). The length of the CDR3 is 13 residues. The CDR3 coding sequence is TGTGCAGTAGCAGGACCTCTCTCCGGGGAGCTGTTTTTT. It is translated as CAVAGPLSGELFF.

This chain uses TRBV28 with TRBJ1-4, with 10 positions matching TRBD1. Losses at the gene ends were 5 bases for V and 7 bases for J; bases not matched to a gene: 1. The CDR3 contains 13 residues. The germline V gene has CDR1 MDHEN and CDR2 SYDVKM. CDR3 in DNA: TGTGCCAGCAGTAGACAGGGGGCTGAAAAACTGTTTTTT. Its protein is CASSRQGAEKLFF. Based on the CDR3 plus reference TRBV28 and TRBJ1-4, the full variable domain is DVKVTQSSRYLVKRTGEKVFLECVQDMDHENMFWYRQDPGLGLRLIYFSYDVKMKEKGDIPEGYSVSREKKERFSLILESASTNQTSMYLCASSRQGAEKLFFGSGTQLSVL.